A selection of T cell receptor beta chains follows, all from one sample in a study of blood T cells in healthy people across ages. TCRdb re-called the 5' RACE reads through MiXCR, storing one row per CDR3 protein. The table has 540,000 or so distinct CDR3 sequences, around 48% seen once; the top ten hold 20% to 25%. Sequencing was performed on blood. These receptors were collected from an elderly man in good health. CDR3s include the opening cysteine and the closing phenylalanine or tryptophan. Each record gives: J gene, clone size, D gene, V gene, CDR3 DNA, CDR3 protein. D genes are given only for firm matches. Only part of the rows carry a size: once, few, many, or a class if the clone is expanded.

j_call: TRBJ2-1
clone_size: -
d_call: -
v_call: TRBV29-1
cdr3_nt: TGCAGCGTTAGACGAACGACCTTCTACAATGAGCAGTTCTTC
cdr3_aa: CSVRRTTFYNEQFF

j_call: TRBJ2-5
clone_size: -
d_call: -
v_call: TRBV28
cdr3_nt: TGTGCCAGCAGCACCGGAGGGTTCCAGCAGTACTTC
cdr3_aa: CASSTGGFQQYF

j_call: TRBJ2-3
clone_size: -
d_call: TRBD1
v_call: TRBV7-9
cdr3_nt: TGTGCCAGCAGCTTAACCCGGGACAGGCCCACAGATACGCAGTATTTT
cdr3_aa: CASSLTRDRPTDTQYF

j_call: TRBJ2-7
clone_size: -
d_call: -
v_call: TRBV28
cdr3_nt: TGTGCCAGCAGTCTCGGGAGTAGGGTGGGCGAGCAGTACTTC
cdr3_aa: CASSLGSRVGEQYF

j_call: TRBJ2-3
clone_size: few
d_call: TRBD2
v_call: TRBV4-3
cdr3_nt: TGCGCCAGCACGCCTAGAATGGGGACTAGCGGGAGGTTTGCAGATACGCAGTATTTT
cdr3_aa: CASTPRMGTSGRFADTQYF

j_call: TRBJ1-1
clone_size: many
d_call: -
v_call: TRBV6-6
cdr3_nt: TGTGCCAGCAGTTACTCGGGAGAGGAGACTGAAGCTTTCTTT
cdr3_aa: CASSYSGEETEAFF

j_call: TRBJ2-1
clone_size: -
d_call: -
v_call: TRBV20-1
cdr3_nt: TGCAGTGCTCTAATGTTGGGTGATGAGCAGTTCTTC
cdr3_aa: CSALMLGDEQFF

j_call: TRBJ2-3
clone_size: -
d_call: TRBD2
v_call: TRBV20-1
cdr3_nt: TGCAGTGCTAGCGGGACTAGCGGTTACACAGATACGCAGTATTTT
cdr3_aa: CSASGTSGYTDTQYF

j_call: TRBJ2-7
clone_size: -
d_call: -
v_call: TRBV20-1
cdr3_nt: TGCAGTGCAAAAAGGTGGGGCCACTACGAGCAGTACTTC
cdr3_aa: CSAKRWGHYEQYF

j_call: TRBJ2-5
clone_size: many
d_call: -
v_call: TRBV7-2
cdr3_nt: TGTGCCAGCAGCTTACTCGCAGGGGAAGAGACCCAGTACTTC
cdr3_aa: CASSLLAGEETQYF

j_call: TRBJ1-5
clone_size: few
d_call: TRBD1
v_call: TRBV28
cdr3_nt: TGTGCCAGCAGTCAGGATCCGACAGGGCGGAATCAGCCCCAGCATTTT
cdr3_aa: CASSQDPTGRNQPQHF

j_call: TRBJ2-5
clone_size: -
d_call: -
v_call: TRBV29-1
cdr3_nt: TGCAGCGTTTGGTTGGCCGAGGCCCAGTACTTC
cdr3_aa: CSVWLAEAQYF

j_call: TRBJ2-7
clone_size: -
d_call: -
v_call: TRBV6-6
cdr3_nt: TGTGTCAGCAGTAACAGGGATTCCAAAACCATTTACGAGCAGTACTTC
cdr3_aa: CVSSNRDSKTIYEQYF

j_call: TRBJ2-3
clone_size: -
d_call: TRBD2
v_call: TRBV12-3/TRBV12-4
cdr3_nt: TGTGCCAGCAGTTTAGTTACGGGGGGAGTGGGCAATACGCAGTATTTT
cdr3_aa: CASSLVTGGVGNTQYF

j_call: TRBJ2-6
clone_size: few
d_call: TRBD1
v_call: TRBV20-1
cdr3_nt: TGCAGTGCTAGAGAAACAGGGGACTCTGGGGCCAACGTCCTGACTTTC
cdr3_aa: CSARETGDSGANVLTF

j_call: TRBJ1-1
clone_size: -
d_call: -
v_call: TRBV6-6
cdr3_nt: TGTGCCAGCAGTCGGGGTGTGAACACTGAAGCTTTCTTT
cdr3_aa: CASSRGVNTEAFF

j_call: TRBJ1-1
clone_size: -
d_call: -
v_call: TRBV29-1
cdr3_nt: TGCAGCGTTGCTGAGTACACTGAAGCTTTCTTT
cdr3_aa: CSVAEYTEAFF

j_call: TRBJ2-7
clone_size: -
d_call: TRBD2
v_call: TRBV20-1
cdr3_nt: TGCAGTGCTAGCGGGAGGGGGGGGCCCAATCGCGACGAGCAGTACTTC
cdr3_aa: CSASGRGGPNRDEQYF

j_call: TRBJ2-6
clone_size: once
d_call: -
v_call: TRBV5-1
cdr3_nt: TGCGCCAGCAGCTCTACTAAAAGATCTGGGGCCAACGTCCTGACTTTC
cdr3_aa: CASSSTKRSGANVLTF

j_call: TRBJ2-1
clone_size: few
d_call: -
v_call: TRBV7-9
cdr3_nt: TGTGCCAGCAGCTTACACAAACTCTCTTCTCGTGAGCAGTTCTTC
cdr3_aa: CASSLHKLSSREQFF

j_call: TRBJ2-1
clone_size: -
d_call: -
v_call: TRBV11-1
cdr3_nt: TGTGCCAGCAGCTTTACGGGGGCCGTTGAGCAGTTCTTC
cdr3_aa: CASSFTGAVEQFF

j_call: TRBJ1-4
clone_size: -
d_call: TRBD1
v_call: TRBV5-1
cdr3_nt: TGCGCCAGCAGCCTCGGACAGGGGGACGAAAAACTGTTTTTT
cdr3_aa: CASSLGQGDEKLFF

j_call: TRBJ1-1
clone_size: -
d_call: -
v_call: TRBV30
cdr3_nt: TGTGCCTGGAAGAGACAGTACACTGAAGCTTTCTTT
cdr3_aa: CAWKRQYTEAFF

j_call: TRBJ1-2
clone_size: -
d_call: -
v_call: TRBV29-1
cdr3_nt: TGCAGCGTTGAACCCTTGATTCAGAGAGGCTACACCTTC
cdr3_aa: CSVEPLIQRGYTF

j_call: TRBJ2-3
clone_size: -
d_call: -
v_call: TRBV25-1
cdr3_nt: TGTGCCAGCTCGTTTGAGGGTCCACAGTATTTT
cdr3_aa: CASSFEGPQYF

j_call: TRBJ2-3
clone_size: -
d_call: -
v_call: TRBV7-9
cdr3_nt: TGTGCCAGCAGCTGCGTAGGTACAGATACGCAGTATTTT
cdr3_aa: CASSCVGTDTQYF

j_call: TRBJ2-1
clone_size: many
d_call: -
v_call: TRBV11-2
cdr3_nt: TGTGCCAGCAGCTTCGTAAATGAGCAGTTCTTC
cdr3_aa: CASSFVNEQFF

j_call: TRBJ2-3
clone_size: -
d_call: TRBD1
v_call: TRBV5-1
cdr3_nt: TGCGCCAGCAGCCGTCGGGACAGGGCGACAGATGCGCAGTATTTT
cdr3_aa: CASSRRDRATDAQYF

j_call: TRBJ1-6
clone_size: -
d_call: TRBD1
v_call: TRBV9
cdr3_nt: TGTGCCAGCAGCGTAGCCCCAGGGGGCGAATCACCCCTCCACTTT
cdr3_aa: CASSVAPGGESPLHF

j_call: TRBJ1-6
clone_size: -
d_call: -
v_call: TRBV7-3
cdr3_nt: TGTGCCAGCGGCTTGACCGGGAGGAATTCACCCCTCCACTTT
cdr3_aa: CASGLTGRNSPLHF

j_call: TRBJ2-3
clone_size: -
d_call: -
v_call: TRBV20-1
cdr3_nt: TGCAGTGCTAGACGGCTTCAGTATACGCAGTATTTT
cdr3_aa: CSARRLQYTQYF